These 21 T cell receptor beta chains share one sample of origin, sequenced in a study of blood T cell repertoires in COVID-19. Measured with immunoSEQ multiplex PCR; TCRdb has only the in-frame clones, and not every one. The sample lists roughly 200,000 clones, roughly four fifths occurring once. The source material was PBMCs or T cells enriched from blood (not recorded which). Receptor source: a man in his forties who had recovered from COVID-19.

The V call is TRBV11-2, the J call TRBJ2-1, with 11 bases aligning to TRBD2. The CDR3 extends over 15 amino acids. Germline-derived CDR1 and CDR2 are SGHAT and FQNNGV. V trimming: 5 bases; J trimming: 4 bases; junction bases outside the gene matches: 4. This CDR3 is CASSATSGSYNEQFF. The CDR3 bases are TGTGCCAGCAGCGCCACTAGCGGGAGTTACAATGAGCAGTTCTTC.

This clone was recorded only once. The chain carries TRBV7-3 and TRBJ1-1; 8 bases are a match to TRBD1. Germline V gene sequence: CDR1 SGHTA, CDR2 FQGTGA. J lost 14 bases, V lost 2 bases, and 10 bases had no gene match. The CDR3 loop spans 13 amino acids. The chain's CDR3 is CASSLGQGERGFF. The CDR3 region has the DNA TGTGCCAGCAGCTTAGGACAGGGTGAACGAGGATTCTTT.

V usage is TRBV11-1 and J usage is TRBJ1-6, with a possible D match to TRBD1 (5 bases). The CDR3 runs 15 residues. Germline-derived CDR1 and CDR2 are SGHAT and FQDESV (reference sequence). V lost 3 bases and J 8 bases, leaving 14 bases between the germline ends. CDR3 sequence: CASSFGQTRYSPLHF. DNA of the CDR3: TGTGCCAGCAGCTTCGGACAAACACGGTATTCACCCCTCCACTTT.

This clone was detected a few times. The chain carries TRBV6-5 and TRBJ1-2; possible D gene TRBD1, 6 bases. The germline V gene encodes CDR1 MNHEY and CDR2 SVGAGI. Trimming removed 2 bases at V and 5 bases at J, with 15 bases between. The CDR3 is 15 amino acids. The CDR3 bases are TGTGCCAGCAGTTACCAGGGACACACCGGATATGGCTACACCTTC. Amino acid sequence: CASSYQGHTGYGYTF.

This chain links TRBV20-1 with TRBJ1-3; D not resolved. Germline values: CDR1 DFQATT, CDR2 SNEGSKA (reference sequence). Trimming removed 3 bases at V and 4 bases at J, with 4 bases between. This CDR3 region has 11 residues. Written as DNA, the CDR3 is TGCAGTGCTAGGGAGGGAAACACCATATATTTT. The encoded protein is CSAREGNTIYF.

V is TRBV19 and J is TRBJ2-5; 10 nucleotides line up with TRBD1. Germline CDR1 reads LNHDA; CDR2 reads SQIVND (reference sequence). V dropped 7 bases and J dropped 2; count of bases not matched to a gene: 4. This CDR3 spans 14 amino acids. The CDR3 DNA is TGTGCCAGTACCACGGGACAGGGGCAAGAGACCCAGTACTTC. Translating gives CASTTGQGQETQYF.

This rearrangement joins TRBV21-1 to TRBJ1-5. TRBV21-1 is a pseudogene segment. This CDR3 has 12 amino acids. The CDR3 here is CATQRRNQPQHF. The DNA for the CDR3 is TGTGCCACCCAGCGGAGAAATCAGCCCCAGCATTTT.

The chain carries TRBV7-3 and TRBJ2-2; no clear D gene. CDR3 size: 14 residues. Germline CDR1 is SGHTA and CDR2 is FQGTGA. Trimming removed 4 bases at V and 2 bases at J, with 8 bases between. The DNA of the CDR3 is TGTGCCAGCAGCTCAAGACACAACACCGGGGAGCTGTTTTTT. It specifies CASSSRHNTGELFF.

The CDR3 here is CASSSGTGSNSPLHF. In nucleotides, the CDR3 is TGTGCCAGCAGCTCGGGGACAGGGAGCAATTCACCCCTCCACTTT. The chain recombines TRBV5-6 with TRBJ1-6; 9 bases map to TRBD1. Germline V lookup: CDR1 SGHDT, CDR2 YYEEEE. The CDR3 spans 15 residues. Trimming removed 3 bases from V and 7 bases from J; junction bases left unmatched: 5.

The chain recombines TRBV4-1 with TRBJ1-6, with D possibly being TRBD1 (5 bases). CDR3 length equals 17 residues. V lost 2 bases to trimming and J lost 1 base, with 12 bases between them. The germline V gene encodes CDR1 MGHRA and CDR2 YSYEKL. The DNA of the CDR3 is TGCGCCAGCAGCCAACCATGGGGGGGGTCCTATAATTCACCCCTCCACTTT. Its translation is CASSQPWGGSYNSPLHF.

This clone has just a few counts. J is TRBJ1-5 and V is TRBV12-5; D is possibly TRBD1 (6 bases). Germline CDR1 LGHNT, CDR2 FRNRAP. The CDR3 spans 14 residues. Deletions cut 5 bases from V and 3 bases from J, with 11 bases between. The CDR3 reads CASGSGQPNQPQHF. The CDR3 DNA follows: TGTGCTAGTGGTAGTGGACAGCCCAATCAGCCCCAGCATTTT.

This chain links TRBV7-3 with TRBJ1-2; no clear D gene. V was shortened by 5 bases and J by 2 bases, with 12 bases between the two germline ends. The germline CDR1 and CDR2 sequences are SGHTA and FQGTGA. The CDR3 extends over 14 amino acids. Here the CDR3 reads CASSLAPGNYGYTF. CDR3 nucleotides: TGTGCCAGCAGCCTGGCCCCGGGAAACTATGGCTACACCTTC. Full variable domain (outside the CDR3, taken from reference TRBV7-3 and TRBJ1-2): GAGVSQTPSNKVTEKGKYVELRCDPISGHTALYWYRQSLGQGPEFLIYFQGTGAADDSGLPNDRFFAVRPEGSVSTLKIQRTERGDSAVYLCASSLAPGNYGYTFGSGTRLTVV.

The chain is built from TRBV7-2 and TRBJ1-3; a possible D gene is TRBD1 (5 bases). CDR1 SGHTA and CDR2 FQGNSA come from the germline V gene. The CDR3 is made up of 15 amino acids. V dropped 1 base and J dropped 6 bases, with 13 bases sitting between them. CDR3 region: CASSLGPGQANTIYF. The CDR3 region has the DNA TGTGCCAGCAGCTTAGGCCCAGGGCAGGCAAACACCATATATTTT. The variable domain in full, with the rest retrieved from reference TRBV7-2 and TRBJ1-3, is GAGVSQSPSNKVTEKGKDVELRCDPISGHTALYWYRQSLGQGLEFLIYFQGNSAPDKSGLPSDRFSAERTGGSVSTLTIQRTQQEDSAVYLCASSLGPGQANTIYFGEGSWLTVV.

The rearrangement uses TRBV24-1 and TRBJ1-5; TRBD1 matches 10 bases. The J segment lost 6 bases and the V segment lost 11 bases, leaving 6 bases of the junction unmatched. Germline V gives CDR1 KGHDR, CDR2 SFDVKD. This CDR3 has 13 amino acids. The CDR3 coding sequence is TGTGCCATCGGGACAGGGGAGAGTCAGCCCCAGCATTTT. This gives the protein CAIGTGESQPQHF.

The chain links TRBV9 to TRBJ1-1; D may be TRBD1 (6 bases). Germline V CDR1 and CDR2: SGDLS, YYNGEE. The CDR3 runs 15 residues. The V and J ends lost 0 bases and 1 base respectively, with 10 bases between them. Here the CDR3 reads CASSVEGGKNTEAFF. CDR3 nucleotides: TGTGCCAGCAGCGTAGAAGGGGGAAAGAACACTGAAGCTTTCTTT.

The V and J genes are TRBV5-4 and TRBJ2-1, with TRBD2 matching over 11 bases. CDR1 is SGHNT, CDR2 YYREEE, per germline (reference sequence). Trimming removed 4 bases from V and 7 bases from J; junction bases left unmatched: 7. The CDR3 length is 15 residues. In DNA, the CDR3 is TGTGCCAGCAGCAGCACCGGGACTAGCGGTAATGAGCAGTTCTTC. This gives the protein CASSSTGTSGNEQFF.

The genes are TRBV5-1 and TRBJ1-1; D not certain. The V and J ends lost 4 bases and 1 base respectively, with 8 bases between them. CDR1 and CDR2 from the germline V gene are SGHRS and YFSETQ. The CDR3 length is 13 residues. The CDR3 sequence: CASSPTENTEAFF. In nucleotides, the CDR3 is TGCGCCAGCAGCCCCACAGAGAACACTGAAGCTTTCTTT.

This chain uses TRBV2 with TRBJ1-6, with no clear D. This CDR3 is built from 13 residues. V was cut by 2 bases and J by 8 bases, with 7 bases left in between. Germline V gene data show CDR1 as SNHLY and CDR2 as FYNNEI. CDR3 coding DNA: TGTGCCAGCAGTGAAATGAGGGATTCACCCCTCCACTTT. It is translated as CASSEMRDSPLHF.

This chain links TRBV2 with TRBJ2-5, with D perhaps matching TRBD1 (5 bases). Trimming shortened V by 1 base and J by 4 bases, and 13 bases separated the two germline ends. The CDR3 consists of 15 residues. Germline V gene data show CDR1 as SNHLY and CDR2 as FYNNEI. For the CDR3, the DNA is TGTGCCAGCAGTGAAGAAAGCGTAGGGGCAGAGACCCAGTACTTC. Amino acid sequence: CASSEESVGAETQYF. Using reference TRBV2 and TRBJ2-5 for the parts outside the CDR3, the full variable domain is EPEVTQTPSHQVTQMGQEVILRCVPISNHLYFYWYRQILGQKVEFLVSFYNNEISEKSEIFDDQFSVERPDGSNFTLKIRSTKLEDSAMYFCASSEESVGAETQYFGPGTRLLVL.

The chain employs TRBV5-6 and TRBJ1-1; the D gene is possibly TRBD1 (6 bases). Germline lookup yields CDR1 SGHDT and CDR2 YYEEEE. The CDR3 is 14 amino acids. V was shortened by 7 bases and J by 2 bases, with 15 bases between the two germline ends. As DNA, the CDR3 is TGTGCCAGCTCATTCCAGGGGACCAACACTGAAGCTTTCTTT. This encodes CASSFQGTNTEAFF.

The DNA for the CDR3 is TGCGCCAGCACAAGATCACAGGGGGTAGGGACTGAAGCTTTCTTT. Its translation is CASTRSQGVGTEAFF. The chain links TRBV5-1 to TRBJ1-1; 8 bases agree with TRBD1. V trimming: 6 bases; J trimming: 5 bases; junction bases outside the gene matches: 12. Germline V gives CDR1 SGHRS, CDR2 YFSETQ. CDR3 length: 15 residues.